This TCR beta chain was identified in a study of blood T cell repertoires in COVID-19. For the study at large: Researchers got acute and convalescent COVID-19 samples from the United States, Italy and Spain. In each case, the material was cDNA or gDNA derived from T cells, B-cell-depleted T cells, or PBMCs.

As handled by the study authors: Reference gene primer amplification in the assay estimated nucleated cell counts. Sequencing used immunoSEQ multiplex PCR; TCRdb keeps in-frame clones, though not all of them. From that table come the V and J calls and clone size; the DNA was used to work out D and trimming. The data show over 250,000 clones, about 91% seen once. Per germline, CDR1 SGHRS and CDR2 YFSETQ. The CDR3 loop spans 18 amino acids. V was trimmed by 4 bases and J by 0 bases, leaving 19 bases between them. This TCR derives from a woman aged 60-75 years with acute or convalescent COVID-19. The sequenced sample consisted of peripheral blood. The rearrangement uses TRBV5-1 and TRBJ2-2, with D perhaps TRBD1 (7 bases). The CDR3 is CASSTGQAGYSNTGELFF. The CDR3 DNA reads as TGCGCCAGCAGCACCGGACAGGCGGGATACTCGAACACCGGGGAGCTGTTTTTT.